This T cell receptor beta chain appears in the sequencing data of a study of PD-L1 blockade in urothelial cancer. Study as a whole: Blood drawn 3 weeks (second dose) and 6 weeks after treatment start was analyzed. T cells numbered a median of 141,255 in the blood samples. Study-wide findings and caveats: Better survival was forecast by a pretreatment blood TCR clonality below the median.

The time point was: pretreatment peripheral blood. In germline, CDR1 is SGHRS, CDR2 YFSETQ. V lost 2 bases and J 5 bases, leaving 7 bases between the germline ends. The CDR3 covers 12 residues. On this clone itself: Its specificity is unknown.

Spike-ins of synthetic TCR analog templates went into each PCR. Assay used: immunoSEQ multiplex PCR; TCRdb lists only in-frame clones, some missing. This table holds 80,000 to 90,000 clones, over 65% found once. This receptor was obtained from a man between 60 and 75 years old with urothelial cancer. The V call is TRBV5-1, the J call TRBJ1-2; the D is unclear. The sample in question was PBMCs, obtained around atezolizumab (anti-PD-L1) treatment. The chain's CDR3 is CASSFQSYGYTF. CDR3 nucleotides: TGCGCCAGCAGCTTCCAGTCTTATGGCTACACCTTC.